This T cell receptor (beta chain) originates from a study of T cell changes during pregnancy in multiple sclerosis. Clones were read by immunoSEQ multiplex PCR, and TCRdb kept only the in-frame ones, dropping some. The data hold fewer than 25,000 clones, with 80% to 90% observed a single time. This CDR3 is built from 12 residues. V was pared by 5 bases and J by 6 bases, with 12 bases between. The germline V gene encodes CDR1 SGHDT and CDR2 YYEEEE. The chain has TRBV5-6 and TRBJ2-7; D not resolved. Sequenced material: CD8+ T cells from peripheral blood mononuclear cells, taken in the third trimester of pregnancy. The receptor was derived from a female donor in good health, enrolled as a control in a pregnancy study. The CDR3 bases are TGTGCCAGCAGTTATATTGGAGTCGAGCAGTACTTC. This translates into CASSYIGVEQYF.